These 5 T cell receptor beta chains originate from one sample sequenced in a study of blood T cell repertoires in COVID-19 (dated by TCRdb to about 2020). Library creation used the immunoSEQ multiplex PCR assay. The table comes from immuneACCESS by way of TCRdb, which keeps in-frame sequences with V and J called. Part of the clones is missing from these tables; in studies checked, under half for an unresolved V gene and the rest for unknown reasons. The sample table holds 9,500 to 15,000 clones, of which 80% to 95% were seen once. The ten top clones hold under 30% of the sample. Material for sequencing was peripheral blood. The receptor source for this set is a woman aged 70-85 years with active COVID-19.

The CDR3 protein is CASSPGTGRVNGYTF. As DNA, the CDR3 is TGTGCCAGCAGCCCGGGGACAGGGAGGGTAAATGGCTACACCTTC. J is TRBJ1-2 and V is TRBV5-4, with 9 bases identical to TRBD1. This CDR3 region has 15 residues. Germline assignment: CDR1 SGHNT and CDR2 YYREEE (reference sequence). The trim removed 4 bases at V and 6 bases at J, leaving 10 bases unmatched.

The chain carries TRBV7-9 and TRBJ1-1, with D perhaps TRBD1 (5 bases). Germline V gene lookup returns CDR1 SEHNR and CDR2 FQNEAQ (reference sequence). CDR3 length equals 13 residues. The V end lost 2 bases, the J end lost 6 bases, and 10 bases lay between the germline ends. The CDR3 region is CASSLQGIAEAFF. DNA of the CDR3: TGTGCCAGCAGCTTACAGGGTATAGCTGAAGCTTTCTTT. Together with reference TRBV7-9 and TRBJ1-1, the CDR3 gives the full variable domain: DTGVSQNPRHKITKRGQNVTFRCDPISEHNRLYWYRQTLGQGPEFLTYFQNEAQLEKSRLLSDRFSAERPKGSFSTLEIQRTEQGDSAMYLCASSLQGIAEAFFGQGTRLTVV.

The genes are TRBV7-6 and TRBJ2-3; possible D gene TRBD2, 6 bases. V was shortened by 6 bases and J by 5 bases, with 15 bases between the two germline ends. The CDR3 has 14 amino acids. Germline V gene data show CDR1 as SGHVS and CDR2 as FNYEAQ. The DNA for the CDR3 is TGTGCCAGCAGTTCGTCGGGAGTGGTAGATACGCAGTATTTT. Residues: CASSSSGVVDTQYF.

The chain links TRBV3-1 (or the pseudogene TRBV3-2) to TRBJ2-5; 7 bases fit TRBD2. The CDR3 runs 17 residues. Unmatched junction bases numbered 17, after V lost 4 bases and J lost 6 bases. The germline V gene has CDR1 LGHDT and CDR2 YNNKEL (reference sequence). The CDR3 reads CASSPFHQDGGRKTQYF. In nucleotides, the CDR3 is TGTGCCAGCAGCCCCTTCCACCAAGACGGGGGGAGGAAGACCCAGTACTTC.

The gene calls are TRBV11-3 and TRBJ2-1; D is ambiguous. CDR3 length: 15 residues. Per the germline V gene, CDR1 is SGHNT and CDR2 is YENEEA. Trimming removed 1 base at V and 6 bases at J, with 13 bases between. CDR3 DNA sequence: TGTGCCAGCAGCTTAGGTAGCCTTTTTCGCAATGAGCAGTTCTTC. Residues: CASSLGSLFRNEQFF.